Listed below are T cell receptor beta chains from one sample, sequenced in a study of vaccination effects on CD4 cells after COVID-19. Profiling relied on immunoSEQ multiplex PCR, and the TCRdb table lists in-frame clones only, not all of them. The data show around 59,000 clones, roughly three quarters seen once. Antigen specificity for these receptors is unknown. Sequences were derived from CD4+ T cells from PBMCs cultured with HCoV-OC43 spike peptides, sampled after COVID-19 vaccination. The receptor set was obtained from a human donor who received a COVID-19 vaccine. CDR3s include the opening cysteine and the closing phenylalanine or tryptophan. D genes are given only for firm matches. Expanded clones get a size class; other rows say once, few or many, or leave the size out.

v_call	j_call	d_call	clone_size	cdr3_aa	cdr3_nt
TRBV7-2	TRBJ2-3	-	-	CASSRRTDTQYF	TGTGCCAGCAGCCGGCGAACAGATACGCAGTATTTT
TRBV19	TRBJ2-5	-	-	CASSARGLRYQETQYF	TGTGCCAGTAGTGCTAGGGGACTCCGGTACCAAGAGACCCAGTACTTC
TRBV28	TRBJ2-1	TRBD2	-	CASSFLAGYNEQFF	TGTGCCAGCAGTTTTCTAGCGGGGTACAATGAGCAGTTCTTC
TRBV9	TRBJ1-3	-	-	CASSVGPGGTIYF	TGTGCCAGCAGCGTGGGACCCGGTGGCACCATATATTTT
TRBV28	TRBJ1-5	-	-	CARRNIRNQPQHF	TGTGCCAGAAGGAACATCCGCAATCAGCCCCAGCATTTT
TRBV6-5	TRBJ1-6	TRBD1	-	CASSRDRWAAALHF	TGTGCCAGCAGCCGGGACAGGTGGGCAGCGGCCCTCCACTTT
TRBV7-9	TRBJ1-1	-	-	CASSPRGEAVNTEAFF	TGTGCCAGCAGCCCGAGGGGGGAGGCTGTGAACACTGAAGCTTTCTTT
TRBV7-3	TRBJ2-2	-	few	CASSLETGNTGELFF	TGTGCCAGCAGCTTAGAGACAGGGAACACCGGGGAGCTGTTTTTT
TRBV19	TRBJ1-1	-	few	CASSMGWWRRQGTEAFF	TGTGCCAGTAGTATGGGATGGTGGAGGAGGCAGGGGACTGAAGCTTTCTTT
TRBV9	TRBJ1-3	-	-	CASSTRGANSGNTIYF	TGTGCCAGCAGCACCCGCGGGGCCAACTCTGGAAACACCATATATTTT
TRBV5-1	TRBJ1-1	TRBD1	-	CASSWGTGEMNTEAFF	TGCGCCAGCAGCTGGGGGACAGGTGAGATGAACACTGAAGCTTTCTTT
TRBV6-4	TRBJ2-1	-	-	CASSEDGTYNEQFF	TGTGCCAGCAGTGAAGACGGGACCTACAATGAGCAGTTCTTC
TRBV27	TRBJ2-2	TRBD2	-	CASSSIPGTSAAGELFF	TGTGCCAGCAGTTCCATCCCTGGGACTAGCGCGGCCGGGGAGCTGTTTTTT
TRBV25-1	TRBJ2-5	-	-	CATLRGGQETQYF	TGTGCCACCTTGAGGGGGGGGCAAGAGACCCAGTACTTC
TRBV5-3	TRBJ1-5	-	-	CARSLTQCEPKGNQPQHF	TGTGCCAGAAGCTTGACTCAGTGCGAACCCAAGGGCAATCAGCCCCAGCATTTT
TRBV4-3	TRBJ1-2	-	-	CASSQDNVGYGYTF	TGCGCCAGCAGCCAAGATAACGTTGGCTATGGCTACACCTTC
TRBV5-5	TRBJ1-2	-	few	CASSLLGGADYGYTF	TGTGCCAGCAGCTTGCTGGGGGGCGCGGACTATGGCTACACCTTC
TRBV19	TRBJ2-5	TRBD1	-	CASSSTGVKTQYF	TGTGCCAGTAGTTCGACAGGGGTAAAGACCCAGTACTTC
TRBV5-5	TRBJ1-2	-	few	CASSLESVPGYTF	TGTGCCAGCAGCTTGGAATCGGTTCCTGGCTACACCTTC
TRBV5-1	TRBJ2-3	-	once	CASSKDSPSTDTQYF	TGCGCCAGCAGCAAGGACAGCCCTAGCACAGATACGCAGTATTTT
TRBV6-1	TRBJ1-2	-	-	CASSEDNYGYTF	TGTGCCAGCAGTGAGGATAACTATGGCTACACCTTC
TRBV7-3	TRBJ2-3	-	once	CASSLGTGVTQYF	TGTGCCAGCAGCTTAGGAACGGGGGTTACGCAGTATTTT
TRBV5-1	TRBJ2-5	TRBD1	-	CASSSTTGGGETQYF	TGCGCCAGCAGCTCCACGACAGGGGGTGGGGAGACCCAGTACTTC
TRBV27	TRBJ2-3	TRBD2	once	CASRALAGGPDTQYF	TGTGCCAGCAGGGCTCTGGCGGGGGGGCCAGATACGCAGTATTTT
TRBV7-9	TRBJ2-3	-	-	CASSLAGQGGDTQYF	TGTGCCAGCAGCTTAGCGGGGCAGGGGGGAGATACGCAGTATTTT
TRBV2	TRBJ1-4	-	once	CASSVNSGGGEKLFF	TGTGCCAGCAGTGTTAATTCGGGAGGCGGTGAAAAACTGTTTTTT
TRBV7-9	TRBJ2-3	TRBD1	-	CASSSLLGQLSTDTQYF	TGTGCCAGCAGCTCACTACTGGGACAGCTTAGCACAGATACGCAGTATTTT
TRBV19	TRBJ1-5	-	few	CASSIPQPSNQPQHF	TGTGCCAGTAGTATTCCGCAGCCCAGCAATCAGCCCCAGCATTTT
TRBV5-5	TRBJ2-2	-	-	CASSLFGGSGTGELFF	TGTGCCAGCAGCCTGTTCGGGGGTTCGGGCACCGGGGAGCTGTTTTTT
TRBV24-1	TRBJ2-3	-	-	CATSDLGPLQYF	TGTGCCACCAGTGATTTGGGCCCCCTCCAGTATTTT
TRBV18	TRBJ1-6	TRBD1	-	CASSPPNGQGGSPLHF	TGTGCCAGCTCACCACCGAACGGACAGGGGGGTTCACCCCTCCACTTT
TRBV29-1	TRBJ1-4	TRBD1	once	CSVTGGEGEKLFF	TGCAGCGTGACAGGGGGCGAGGGTGAAAAACTGTTTTTT
TRBV7-2	TRBJ1-1	-	-	CASSFEQTTEAFF	TGTGCCAGCAGCTTCGAACAAACCACTGAAGCTTTCTTT
TRBV11-3	TRBJ2-2	-	-	CASSLEFGELFF	TGTGCCAGCAGCTTAGAGTTTGGGGAGCTGTTTTTT
TRBV15	TRBJ2-2	-	few	CATSRTDGELFF	TGTGCCACCAGCAGGACCGACGGGGAGCTGTTTTTT
TRBV24-1	TRBJ2-1	-	-	CATSGADASSYNEQFF	TGTGCCACCAGTGGGGCGGACGCATCATCCTACAATGAGCAGTTCTTC
TRBV25-1	TRBJ2-2	-	few	CASNGGTGELFF	TGTGCCAGCAATGGGGGTACCGGGGAGCTGTTTTTT
TRBV5-1	TRBJ2-1	-	-	CASSPAPGNEQFF	TGCGCCAGCAGCCCCGCCCCAGGCAATGAGCAGTTCTTC
TRBV5-1	TRBJ2-3	-	-	CASSRDRGDTQYF	TGCGCCAGCAGCCGTGACAGAGGGGATACGCAGTATTTT
TRBV6-1	TRBJ2-5	TRBD2	-	CASSEAGSLAGGSLRETQYF	TGTGCCAGCAGTGAAGCGGGAAGCCTAGCGGGGGGCTCATTAAGAGAGACCCAGTACTTC
TRBV2	TRBJ1-1	-	-	CASKPQGGTEAFF	TGTGCCTCAAAACCACAGGGCGGCACTGAAGCTTTCTTT
TRBV18	TRBJ1-5	-	-	CASSPLTGGNQPQHF	TGTGCCAGCTCACCACTGACTGGGGGGAATCAGCCCCAGCATTTT
TRBV7-8	TRBJ2-5	TRBD1	once	CASSLGQGVAETQYF	TGTGCCAGCAGCTTGGGACAGGGCGTAGCAGAGACCCAGTACTTC
TRBV5-6	TRBJ1-5	-	-	CASSARTAPNHHQPQHF	TGTGCCAGCAGCGCGCGGACAGCCCCTAATCATCATCAGCCCCAGCATTTT
TRBV5-6	TRBJ1-5	TRBD1	-	CASSLRDRGSRSNQPQHF	TGTGCCAGCAGCCTCCGGGACAGGGGATCAAGAAGCAATCAGCCCCAGCATTTT
TRBV19	TRBJ1-5	-	-	CASHTNEFRGGNQPQHF	TGTGCCAGTCACACAAATGAGTTCCGGGGCGGCAATCAGCCCCAGCATTTT
TRBV6-5	TRBJ1-2	TRBD1	-	CASSYADRVYDYTF	TGTGCCAGCAGTTACGCGGACAGGGTATACGACTACACCTTC
TRBV6-5	TRBJ2-1	TRBD2	-	CASSRGWEGGQFF	TGTGCCAGCAGCAGAGGGTGGGAGGGAGGGCAGTTCTTC
TRBV18	TRBJ2-5	TRBD2	-	CASSPSSGGRPGDQYF	TGTGCCAGCTCACCTTCCAGCGGGGGCCGGCCCGGGGACCAGTACTTC
TRBV28	TRBJ2-2	-	-	CASATLQGGTGELFF	TGTGCCAGCGCGACCTTACAGGGAGGCACCGGGGAGCTGTTTTTT